This T cell receptor (beta chain) was identified in a study of T cells in Graves' hyperthyroidism and ophthalmopathy. V gave up 6 bases and J gave up 8 bases; unmatched junction bases: 12. The germline V gene has CDR1 MNHEY and CDR2 SVGEGT. The CDR3 has 15 amino acids. The cohort's ophthalmopathy patients, a group with duration under 3 months, had a Clinical Activity Score of at least 3 and a NOSPECS grade of at least 4. Isolation of PBMCs was performed on 8.5 to 10 ml fresh peripheral blood. Amplification of TCR beta CDR3 regions was performed using RNA transcripts as template. HTBI primers drove first-round RT-PCR of the TCR CDR3. Each CDR3 protein is one row after TCRdb ran MiXCR on the multiplex PCR reads. The repertoire includes over 350,000 distinct CDR3 sequences, around 18% of them detected once, and 35% to 45% sits in the top ten. This clonotype was counted between two and nine times.

What was sequenced was blood. The origin of this receptor is a man in his late teens or twenties with Graves' ophthalmopathy. The genes are TRBV6-2 or TRBV6-3 and TRBJ2-2, with 7 bases fitting TRBD1. CDR3 residues: CASSPTGTAIGELFF. For the CDR3, the DNA is TGTGCCAGCAGCCCGACCGGGACAGCGATTGGGGAGCTGTTTTTT.